One and the same sample provided the 15 T cell receptor beta chains below, sequenced in a study of blood T cell repertoires in COVID-19 (TCRdb year 2020). Library construction relied on the immunoSEQ multiplex PCR assay. The clones in this table, taken by TCRdb from immuneACCESS, are in-frame only. Not every clone is retained; where verified, under half of the shortfall comes from an unresolved V gene, and the cause of the rest is unknown. The sample profile shows 100,000 to 150,000 clones; about 85% of them were found once. The ten top clones hold 7.7% of the sample. Sequenced input: peripheral blood. Every receptor here comes from a human donor in a cohort sampled during active COVID-19.

The CDR3 is CASRTWGQGIQTQYF. CDR3 in DNA: TGTGCCAGCAGAACATGGGGACAGGGGATACAGACCCAGTACTTC. V and J are TRBV6-5 and TRBJ2-5; 10 bases are shared with TRBD1. CDR1 is MNHEY and CDR2 is SVGAGI in the germline V gene. The V segment lost 6 bases and the J segment 6 bases; nucleotides outside the gene matches: 10. The CDR3 is made up of 15 amino acids.

The chain combines TRBV18 with TRBJ2-1, with 12 nucleotides matching TRBD2. The CDR3 has 15 amino acids. V shed 3 bases, J shed 5 bases, and the junction held 2 bases outside the gene matches. Germline V gives CDR1 KGHSH, CDR2 LQKENI. In nucleotides, the CDR3 is TGTGCCAGCTCACCCGGACTAGCGGGGAACAATGAGCAGTTCTTC. Translating gives CASSPGLAGNNEQFF.

The CDR3 loop is CAWSRTAAGYTF. In DNA form, the CDR3 reads TGTGCCTGGAGCCGGACAGCGGCTGGCTACACCTTC. This chain joins TRBV30 and TRBJ1-2, with a weak D call TRBD1 (6 bases). The germline CDR1 and CDR2 sequences are GTSNPN and SVGIG (reference sequence). The CDR3 spans 12 residues. Trimming stripped 3 bases from V and 7 bases from J, with 12 bases between. Full variable domain (remainder filled in from reference TRBV30 and TRBJ1-2): SQTIHQWPATLVQPVGSPLSLECTVEGTSNPNLYWYRQAAGRGLQLLFYSVGIGQISSEVPQNLSASRPQDRQFILSSKKLLLSDSGFYLCAWSRTAAGYTFGSGTRLTVV.

CDR3 nucleotide sequence: TGTGCCAGCAGTTACACCGCGGGACGGCCGAACTATGGCTACACCTTC. This translates into CASSYTAGRPNYGYTF. The V and J genes are TRBV6-5 and TRBJ1-2; D possibly corresponds to TRBD1 (5 bases). This CDR3 has 16 residues. Trimming stripped 2 bases from V and 2 bases from J, with 15 bases between. From germline, CDR1 is MNHEY and CDR2 SVGAGI.

The rearrangement links TRBV7-9 to TRBJ2-2; D gene ambiguous. Per the germline V gene, CDR1 is SEHNR and CDR2 is FQNEAQ (reference sequence). V gave up 1 base and J gave up 0 bases, with 15 bases separating them. This CDR3 contains 18 residues. The CDR3 bases are TGTGCCAGCAGCTTAGATGGTGGCAGACTTTCGAACACCGGGGAGCTGTTTTTT. Its protein product is CASSLDGGRLSNTGELFF.

This clone was counted a few times. This rearrangement joins TRBV19 to TRBJ1-5; 7 nucleotides match TRBD1. Germline lookup yields CDR1 LNHDA and CDR2 SQIVND (reference sequence). The J segment lost 2 bases and the V segment lost 6 bases, leaving 7 bases of the junction unmatched. The CDR3 covers 15 residues. Here the CDR3 reads CASRTQGPRNQPQHF. Here the CDR3 DNA reads TGTGCCAGTAGAACACAGGGGCCGCGCAATCAGCCCCAGCATTTT.

This chain links TRBV14 with TRBJ1-2, with D unresolved. The germline V gene encodes CDR1 SGHDN and CDR2 FVKESK. The ends were cut back, 4 bases at V and 4 bases at J, with 19 bases in the middle. The CDR3 spans 16 residues. The CDR3 protein is CASSPTDGLVGYGYTF. In DNA, the CDR3 is TGTGCCAGCAGCCCCACGGACGGACTGGTAGGCTATGGCTACACCTTC.

J is TRBJ2-5 and V is TRBV3-1 (or the pseudogene TRBV3-2), with 10 bases identical to TRBD1. The junction had 9 bases not matched to a gene; V was cut back by 9 bases and J by 5 bases. Germline V gives CDR1 LGHDT, CDR2 YNNKEL (reference sequence). This CDR3 has 14 amino acids. CDR3: CASTGTGVWETQYF. CDR3 DNA sequence: TGTGCCAGTACCGGGACAGGGGTTTGGGAGACCCAGTACTTC.

V usage is TRBV24-1 and J usage is TRBJ2-5, with 9 positions matching TRBD1. This CDR3 spans 21 amino acids. V lost 4 bases and J lost 4; bases outside the gene matches: 24. CDR1 is KGHDR, CDR2 SFDVKD, per germline. The CDR3 protein is CATSDPGQGRSPSGHRETQYF. The CDR3, as DNA: TGTGCCACCAGTGACCCCGGACAGGGGAGATCTCCTAGCGGCCACAGAGAGACCCAGTACTTC.

This clone was observed once. The chain is built from TRBV19 and TRBJ1-5, with 9 bases matching TRBD1. The CDR3 contains 16 residues. Germline assignment: CDR1 LNHDA and CDR2 SQIVND (reference sequence). V lost 6 bases, J lost 4 bases, and 10 bases stayed unmatched. The CDR3, as DNA: TGTGCCAGTAGGCCTGCGGGACAGGGAGGGAATCAGCCCCAGCATTTT. This encodes CASRPAGQGGNQPQHF.

This clone was seen more than once but under ten times. The V call is TRBV6-5, the J call TRBJ1-5; D possibly corresponds to TRBD1 (5 bases). Trimming cost V 6 bases and J 4 bases, with 10 bases left between them. The CDR3 length is 13 residues. The germline V gene encodes CDR1 MNHEY and CDR2 SVGAGI. CDR3 loop: CASSGHKNQPQHF. In nucleotides, the CDR3 is TGTGCCAGCAGCGGACATAAAAATCAGCCCCAGCATTTT.

This clone occurred a few times. The rearrangement joins TRBV19 to TRBJ2-7; 9 nucleotides match TRBD1. The germline CDR1 and CDR2 sequences are LNHDA and SQIVND (reference sequence). V lost 4 bases to trimming and J lost 2 bases; unmatched junction nucleotides: 15. This CDR3 has 18 residues. The CDR3 protein is CASSTRTGVNSEPYEQYF. For the CDR3, the DNA is TGTGCCAGTAGTACCCGGACAGGGGTCAACTCTGAACCCTACGAGCAGTACTTC.

The rearrangement joins TRBV6-4 to TRBJ1-1; maybe TRBD1 (5 bases). V lost 6 bases and J 5 bases, leaving 16 bases between the germline ends. This CDR3 contains 14 residues. In germline, CDR1 is MRHNA, CDR2 SNTAGT. The CDR3 is CASRPSGEETEAFF. The CDR3 bases are TGTGCCAGCAGACCCTCGGGGGAGGAAACTGAAGCTTTCTTT.

V gene TRBV29-1 combines with J gene TRBJ2-5; 7 bases are a match to TRBD1. The germline V gene encodes CDR1 SQVTM and CDR2 ANQGSEA. CDR3 length: 15 amino acids. V trimming: 5 bases; J trimming: 9 bases; junction bases outside the gene matches: 18. The CDR3 coding sequence is TGCAGCGTTACTACCCGGACAGGCCGCCAGAAGGCCCAGTACTTC. Its translation: CSVTTRTGRQKAQYF.

The V gene is TRBV5-1, the J gene TRBJ2-4; 14 bases match TRBD2. The CDR3 consists of 16 residues. V was clipped by 0 bases and J by 8 bases; unmatched bases: 4. In germline, CDR1 is SGHRS, CDR2 YFSETQ. The CDR3 loop reads CASSLAGTSGSDIQYF. The CDR3 nucleotides are TGCGCCAGCAGCTTGGCCGGGACTAGCGGGAGTGACATTCAGTACTTC.